This TCR beta chain was sequenced for a study of cytomegalovirus exposure and HLA in healthy donors. Study results and caveats: Later work associated fewer than 20,000 TCR beta sequences with HLA alleles at 0.05 false discovery rate. In vitro experiments confirmed that a few CMV-associated chains were specific for CMV antigens.

The PCR employed 60 Vbeta primers together with 13 Jbeta primers. Repertoires were generated with immunoSEQ multiplex PCR, while TCRdb's copy carries only in-frame clones and drops some. The sample records some 150,000 clones, roughly 70% being singletons. The V and J ends lost 4 bases and 5 bases, in that order; junction bases with no gene match: 16. The CDR3 is 18 residues long. CDR1 is SQVTM and CDR2 is ANQGSEA in the germline V gene. Healthy bone marrow donors made up the cohort. Turning to this clone: The antigen remains unidentified.

This sequence joins TRBV29-1 and TRBJ2-3; 12 bases fit TRBD2. The TCR sequence derives from a man under 40 in good health and CMV-seronegative. The sample was PBMCs. This chain's CDR3 is CSVGRLAGGPEMIDTQYF. As DNA, the CDR3 is TGCAGCGTTGGTCGTCTAGCGGGAGGGCCGGAAATGATAGATACGCAGTATTTT.